Included here is one TCR beta chain sequence, with context. The antigen remains undetermined. Patients with alopecia areata provided lesional scalp punch biopsies as well as peripheral blood. As the sequencing template, cDNA was produced by extracting RNA and reverse transcribing it. Sequencing used immunoSEQ multiplex PCR; TCRdb keeps in-frame clones, though not all of them. The table records 110,000 to 150,000 clones, roughly half of them present only once. Looked up from germline, CDR1 is LGHNA and CDR2 is YSLEER. The CDR3 is 14 amino acids. Deletions cut 1 base from V and 8 bases from J, with 15 bases between. The sample belongs to a study of CD8+ T cells in alopecia areata. Whole-study context: Twice daily, treated patients received 5 to 10 mg of oral tofacitinib.

Study outcomes and limitations: Normal skin contains resident alphabeta T cells, and these are also sequenced in scalp samples. Higher clonality was seen in lesional scalp than in normal scalp, especially in alopecia totalis/universalis.

The sequence derives from a human donor with alopecia areata. The material sequenced was CD4+ T cells sorted from blood, taken at week 0. The genes are TRBV4-3 and TRBJ2-7; possibly TRBD1 or TRBD2 for D (5 bases each). The CDR3 DNA reads TGCGCCAGCAGCCAAGTTTTTGGCAGGGACCAGCAGTACTTC. Encoded protein: CASSQVFGRDQQYF.